The 2 T cell receptor beta chains given below trace back to one sample, sequenced in a study of T-cell reconstitution after alpha-beta-depleted transplantation in children. The authors prepared the TCRbeta library with unique molecular identifiers. TCRdb reprocessed the PCR reads via MiXCR and lists one record per CDR3 protein. Among almost 400,000 distinct CDR3 sequences listed, about a fifth were seen once. The specimen was PBMCs from the stem cell graft donor, collected from the stem cell graft. Receptor source: a human donor who donated a stem cell graft to a child with acute myeloid leukemia.

This clonotype showed up many times. The chain is built from TRBV20-1 and TRBJ2-1, with D maybe TRBD1 (5 bases). The length of the CDR3 is 10 residues. From germline, CDR1 is DFQATT and CDR2 SNEGSKA (reference sequence). Trimming removed 5 bases at V and 10 bases at J, with 9 bases between. CDR3 sequence: CSARRTEQFF. Here the CDR3 DNA reads TGCAGTGCTCGAAGGACAGAGCAGTTCTTC.

This clonotype was observed many times. The chain employs TRBV20-1 and TRBJ2-7; D unresolved. This CDR3 is built from 11 residues. V lost 3 bases and J lost 9, with 12 bases in between. Germline CDR1 DFQATT, CDR2 SNEGSKA (reference sequence). The CDR3 spells CSASVGEPQYF. In DNA form, the CDR3 reads TGCAGTGCTAGCGTTGGAGAGCCGCAGTACTTC.